Described below is a single T cell receptor beta chain sequence and its context. What it binds is not known. The CDR3 has 16 residues. The V and J ends lost 6 bases and 4 bases respectively, with 21 bases between them. CDR1 and CDR2 from the germline V gene are SGHTA and FQGNSA. With a J-beta primer mix and a sample-barcoded 5' primer, a second PCR ran roughly 6 to 11 cycles. TCRdb used MiXCR to reprocess the 5' RACE reads, holding one entry per CDR3 protein. The sample has 1.4 million or so distinct CDR3 sequences, about 42% seen once. The data were obtained in a study of blood T cells in healthy people across ages. Findings and caveats of the study: No one knew whether donors had CMV, which possibly confounded expanded clonotype changes.

The clonotype was recovered from a young woman in good health. The chain carries TRBV7-2 and TRBJ1-2; tentative D call: TRBD1 (6 bases). The source material was blood. As DNA, the CDR3 is TGTGCCAGCAGGGCAGGGGAACAGGGTGGTCTCTATGGCTACACCTTC. This encodes CASRAGEQGGLYGYTF.